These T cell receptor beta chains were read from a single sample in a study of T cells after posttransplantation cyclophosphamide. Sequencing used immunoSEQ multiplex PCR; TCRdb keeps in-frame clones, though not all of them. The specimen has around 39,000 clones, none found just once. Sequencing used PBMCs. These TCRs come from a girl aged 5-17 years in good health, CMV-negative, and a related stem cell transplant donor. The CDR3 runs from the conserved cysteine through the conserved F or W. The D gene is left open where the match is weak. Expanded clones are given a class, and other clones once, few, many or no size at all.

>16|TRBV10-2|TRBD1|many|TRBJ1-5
CASSEGTGGLGQPQHF
TGCGCCAGCAGTGAGGGGACAGGGGGCCTAGGTCAGCCCCAGCATTTT
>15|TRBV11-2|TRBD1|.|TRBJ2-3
CASSTGQGATDTQYF
TGTGCCAGCAGCACGGGACAGGGGGCAACAGATACGCAGTATTTT
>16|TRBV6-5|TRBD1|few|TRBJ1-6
CASSYSNSDRVLPLHF
TGTGCCAGCAGTTACTCGAATTCGGACAGGGTCCTACCCCTCCACTTT
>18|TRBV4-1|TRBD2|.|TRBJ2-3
CASSQERNPAGGLDTQYF
TGCGCCAGCAGCCAAGAACGGAACCCAGCGGGGGGCCTGGATACGCAGTATTTT
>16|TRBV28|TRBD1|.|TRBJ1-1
CASSLGTDRVDTEAFF
TGTGCCAGCAGTTTAGGCACTGACAGGGTCGACACTGAAGCTTTCTTT
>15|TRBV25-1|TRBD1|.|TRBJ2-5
CASSYLDRVQETQYF
TGTGCCAGCAGTTACCTCGACAGGGTCCAAGAGACCCAGTACTTC
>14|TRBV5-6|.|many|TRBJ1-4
CASSPPGTNEKLFF
TGTGCCAGCAGCCCCCCGGGGACAAATGAAAAACTGTTTTTT
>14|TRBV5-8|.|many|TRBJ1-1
CASRRGTGYTEAFF
TGTGCCAGCAGACGGGGAACAGGGTACACTGAAGCTTTCTTT
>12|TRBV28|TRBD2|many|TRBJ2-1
CATHRGGDEQFF
TGTGCCACCCACCGGGGGGGAGATGAGCAGTTCTTC
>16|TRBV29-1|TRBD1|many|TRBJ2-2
CSVRGGQGLIAGELFF
TGCAGCGTCCGAGGGGGACAGGGGTTAATAGCCGGGGAGCTGTTTTTT
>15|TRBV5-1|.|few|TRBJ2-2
CASLLTGANTGELFF
TGCGCCAGCCTATTGACAGGAGCGAACACCGGGGAGCTGTTTTTT